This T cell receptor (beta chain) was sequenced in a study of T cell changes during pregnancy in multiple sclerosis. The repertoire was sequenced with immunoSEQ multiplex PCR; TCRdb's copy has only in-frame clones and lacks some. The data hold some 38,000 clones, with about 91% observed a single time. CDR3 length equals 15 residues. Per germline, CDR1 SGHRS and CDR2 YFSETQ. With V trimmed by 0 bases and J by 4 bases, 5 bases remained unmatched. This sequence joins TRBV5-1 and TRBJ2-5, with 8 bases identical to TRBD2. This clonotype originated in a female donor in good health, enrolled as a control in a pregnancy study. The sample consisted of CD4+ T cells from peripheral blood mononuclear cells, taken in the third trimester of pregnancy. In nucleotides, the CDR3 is TGCGCCAGCAGCTTGGCGGGGGGGCTTGGAGAGACCCAGTACTTC. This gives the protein CASSLAGGLGETQYF.